What follows are 23 T cell receptor beta chains derived from one specimen sequenced in a study of regulatory T cells in long-lasting Graves disease. Time point given: newly diagnosed GD, antithyroid drugs for less than 3 months. The authors made the TCR library using RNA they extracted from PBMCs. Combining iRepertoire HTBI primers with Arm-PCR of CDR3 regions, the authors built TCR beta libraries. TCRdb re-derived calls from the multiplex PCR reads in MiXCR, one entry per CDR3 protein. The sample yields 400,000 to 650,000 distinct CDR3 sequences, around 15% seen once. The same specimen was also included in a second study, on T cells in Graves' hyperthyroidism and ophthalmopathy.

Sequenced material: peripheral blood mononuclear cells (PBMCs), taken at new diagnosis, from a patient treated with antithyroid drugs. These TCRs come from a woman aged 35-65 years with Graves disease.

Comments on this clonotype: One end of the junction fails to match germline, which may point to a read error. The chain combines TRBV20-1 with TRBJ1-2; the D gene is possibly TRBD1 (6 bases). This CDR3 has 12 residues. Germline V gives CDR1 DFQATT, CDR2 SNEGSKA (reference sequence). CDR3: CSTRGQSYGYTF. CDR3 coding DNA: TGCAGTACTAGAGGACAGAGCTATGGCTACACCTTC.

This clonotype was counted between two and nine times. The chain has TRBV12-3 or TRBV12-4 and TRBJ1-5; tentative D call: TRBD1 (5 bases). V lost 2 bases and J lost 1, with 9 bases in between. This CDR3 is 15 amino acids long. The CDR3 is CASSLRGRSNQPQHF. The CDR3 DNA reads as TGTGCCAGCAGTTTAAGGGGACGAAGCAATCAGCCCCAGCATTTT.

The chain has TRBV29-1 and TRBJ2-7, with 9 nucleotides matching TRBD1. This CDR3 has 14 amino acids. In germline, CDR1 is SQVTM, CDR2 ANQGSEA. V dropped 6 bases and J dropped 3; count of bases not matched to a gene: 9. This chain's CDR3 is CSVEDTGQGYEQYF. CDR3 sequence (DNA): TGCAGCGTCGAGGACACGGGACAGGGCTACGAGCAGTACTTC.

This clonotype was detected many times. The chain couples TRBV27 to TRBJ2-5; 12 bases line up with TRBD2. The CDR3 extends over 15 amino acids. Trimming at V came to 6 bases and at J to 5 bases, leaving 7 bases not matched to a gene. Germline assignment: CDR1 MNHEY and CDR2 SMNVEV (reference sequence). The CDR3 sequence is CASSSASGGAETQYF. For the CDR3, the DNA is TGTGCCAGCAGCAGCGCTAGCGGGGGGGCGGAGACCCAGTACTTC.

At least ten counts were recorded for this clonotype. The rearrangement uses TRBV2 and TRBJ1-4; 7 bases line up with TRBD1. The CDR3 contains 16 residues. With 5 bases clipped from V and 4 bases from J, the junction kept 10 bases outside the gene matches. CDR1 is SNHLY, CDR2 FYNNEI, per germline. CDR3 bases: TGTGCCAGCAGTCAGGACAGGCCTTCGGGTAATGAAAAACTGTTTTTT. This translates into CASSQDRPSGNEKLFF.

This clonotype was seen more than once but under ten times. The CDR3 loop reads CASSITGLPRETQYF. CDR3 bases: TGTGCCAGTAGTATAACAGGCCTGCCGAGGGAGACCCAGTACTTC. The chain carries TRBV19 and TRBJ2-5, with D maybe TRBD1 (5 bases). V shed 2 bases and J shed 5 bases, with 15 bases lying between them. The CDR3 extends over 15 amino acids. Germline loops: CDR1 LNHDA, CDR2 SQIVND (reference sequence).

This clonotype was recorded many times. The chain combines TRBV13 with TRBJ1-1, with D tentatively TRBD1 (5 bases). Trimming left V 5 bases short and J 6 bases short, with 10 bases between. This CDR3 is built from 12 residues. Germline values: CDR1 PRHDT, CDR2 FYEKMQ (reference sequence). This chain's CDR3 is CASSPRGSEAFF. The CDR3, as DNA: TGTGCCAGCAGCCCAAGGGGTTCTGAAGCTTTCTTT. The complete variable domain, with remaining parts taken from reference TRBV13 and TRBJ1-1, reads AAGVIQSPRHLIKEKRETATLKCYPIPRHDTVYWYQQGPGQDPQFLISFYEKMQSDKGSIPDRFSAQQFSDYHSELNMSSLELGDSALYFCASSPRGSEAFFGQGTRLTVV.

There are many counts of this clonotype. The genes are TRBV4-1 and TRBJ1-4; possibly TRBD1 for D (6 bases). Germline V gene sequence: CDR1 MGHRA, CDR2 YSYEKL. Trimming pared 0 bases from V and 3 bases from J, leaving 14 bases between. This CDR3 is built from 17 residues. The CDR3 loop reads CASSQDQGTGPNEKLFF. The CDR3 region has the DNA TGCGCCAGCAGCCAAGATCAGGGTACAGGGCCTAATGAAAAACTGTTTTTT.

Notes on this clonotype: A far larger clone lies a single base away; this is likely a read error. The V and J genes are TRBV2 and TRBJ2-1; tentatively, D is TRBD2 (6 bases). Germline V lookup: CDR1 SNHLY, CDR2 FYNNEI. The CDR3 spans 12 residues. With 4 bases removed from V and 9 bases from J, the gap between germline ends came to 10 bases. The CDR3 DNA sequence: TGTGCCAGCAGTGTCGGGCGGGGTGAGCAGTTCTTC. It translates to CASSVGRGEQFF.

In regard to this clonotype: At one end, the junction sequence differs from germline, possibly due to a read error. J is TRBJ1-5 and V is TRBV4-1; TRBD1 might be the D (6 bases). Germline lookup yields CDR1 MGHRA and CDR2 YSYEKL. This CDR3 comprises 19 residues. This CDR3 reads CASSQEGGIGTASNQPQHF. DNA of the CDR3: TGCGCCAGCAGCCAAGAAGGGGGAATTGGGACCGCAAGCAATCAGCCCCAGCATTTC.

In this sample, this clonotype turned up many times. The chain combines TRBV11-2 with TRBJ2-7; TRBD2 agrees at 10 bases. Trimming at V came to 5 bases and at J to 6 bases, leaving 7 bases not matched to a gene. The CDR3 has 14 amino acids. CDR1 SGHAT and CDR2 FQNNGV come from the germline V gene. The CDR3 protein is CASSPSGGAGEQYF. The CDR3 DNA sequence: TGTGCCAGCAGCCCAAGCGGGGGGGCCGGCGAGCAGTACTTC.

The V gene is TRBV9, the J gene TRBJ2-3, with 12 bases matching TRBD2. Trimming at V came to 3 bases and at J to 5 bases, leaving 7 bases not matched to a gene. Germline V gene lookup returns CDR1 SGDLS and CDR2 YYNGEE. This CDR3 contains 16 residues. The CDR3 sequence is CASSARTSGVVDTQYF. In DNA form, the CDR3 reads TGTGCCAGCAGCGCCCGGACTAGCGGGGTGGTAGATACGCAGTATTTT.

This chain uses TRBV4-1 with TRBJ2-5; 9 bases align to TRBD1. The germline gives CDR1 MGHRA, CDR2 YSYEKL. V was pared by 5 bases and J by 5 bases, with 9 bases of the junction left unmatched. This CDR3 has 15 residues. The CDR3 nucleotides are TGCGCCAGCAGCTCCGGGGACAGGGACTTGGAGACCCAGTACTTC. This translates into CASSSGDRDLETQYF.

This chain uses TRBV19 with TRBJ1-5; 8 bases match TRBD1. The germline V gene encodes CDR1 LNHDA and CDR2 SQIVND (reference sequence). The J segment lost 3 bases and the V segment lost 1 base, leaving 8 bases of the junction unmatched. The CDR3 has 17 residues. CDR3 sequence: CASSIGWTGQDNQPQHF. CDR3 nucleotide sequence: TGTGCCAGTAGTATAGGGTGGACAGGGCAGGACAATCAGCCCCAGCATTTT.

The sample holds many counts of this clonotype. CDR3 sequence (DNA): TGTGCCAGCAGTTTAGAAGGGGGCATCGACGAGCAGTACTTC. Its protein product is CASSLEGGIDEQYF. The chain joins TRBV12-3 or TRBV12-4 to TRBJ2-7, with TRBD1 matching over 7 bases. V lost 1 base, J lost 5 bases, and 5 bases stayed unmatched. This CDR3 is 14 amino acids long.

J is TRBJ1-5 and V is TRBV12-3 or TRBV12-4, with 8 nucleotides matching TRBD1. V dropped 3 bases and J dropped 0; count of bases not matched to a gene: 13. The CDR3 covers 19 residues. The CDR3 loop is CASSFGLGRGRSSNQPQHF. The DNA of the CDR3 is TGTGCCAGCAGTTTTGGCTTGGGCAGGGGGCGTAGTAGCAATCAGCCCCAGCATTTT.

At least ten counts were recorded for this clonotype. The rearrangement links TRBV28 to TRBJ1-1; D perhaps matches TRBD1 (5 bases). The CDR3 covers 14 residues. The ends were cut back, 11 bases at V and 7 bases at J, with 23 bases in the middle. Looked up from germline, CDR1 is MDHEN and CDR2 is SYDVKM. The DNA for the CDR3 is TGTGCCGCGGTGGTAGGGGCAACCACAAATGAAGCTTTCTTT. It translates to CAAVVGATTNEAFF.

This clonotype was seen a single time. The CDR3 DNA reads TGTGCCAGCAGCTTCAGCGGGGTTAGCACCGGGGAGCTGTTTTTT. Residues: CASSFSGVSTGELFF. The chain employs TRBV12-3 or TRBV12-4 and TRBJ2-2; 7 positions match TRBD2. Trimming at V came to 6 bases and at J to 4 bases, leaving 8 bases not matched to a gene. This CDR3 contains 15 residues.

V and J are TRBV5-1 and TRBJ2-7; the match to TRBD1 covers 8 bases. Germline assignment: CDR1 SGHRS and CDR2 YFSETQ. V lost 4 bases to trimming and J lost 2 bases; unmatched junction nucleotides: 8. CDR3 length: 15 amino acids. The CDR3 nucleotides read TGCGCCAGCAGCGCCTACAGGGGGATTACCTACGAGCAGTACTTC. As protein: CASSAYRGITYEQYF.

At least ten counts were recorded for this clonotype. The V call is TRBV11-2, the J call TRBJ2-1, with 8 bases aligning to TRBD2. There are 15 residues in the CDR3. The trim removed 1 base at V and 4 bases at J, leaving 3 bases unmatched. Looked up from germline, CDR1 is SGHAT and CDR2 is FQNNGV. The CDR3 DNA sequence: TGTGCCAGCAGCTTAGTAACGGGGGGGTACAATGAGCAGTTCTTC. It specifies CASSLVTGGYNEQFF.

This clonotype was counted many times. The genes are TRBV2 and TRBJ2-7; D unclear. Per the germline V gene, CDR1 is SNHLY and CDR2 is FYNNEI. V shed 6 bases and J shed 0 bases, with 3 bases lying between them. The CDR3 runs to 11 residues. CDR3 residues: CASSDSYEQYF. The CDR3 DNA reads as TGTGCCAGCAGCGACTCCTACGAGCAGTACTTC.

This clonotype was found many times. The rearrangement links TRBV6-1 to TRBJ2-7, with TRBD2 matching 8 bases. Germline V CDR1 and CDR2: MNHNS, SASEGT. This CDR3 region has 13 residues. The J segment lost 3 bases and the V segment lost 8 bases, leaving 6 bases of the junction unmatched. The DNA of the CDR3 is TGTGCCAGCCCGGGGGGGCTACACTACGAGCAGTACTTC. This encodes CASPGGLHYEQYF.

As DNA, the CDR3 is TGTGCCACGGGACAGCGCCTCCAAGAGACCCAGTACTTC. Its translation is CATGQRLQETQYF. The chain is built from TRBV10-3 and TRBJ2-5, with 7 bases aligning to TRBD1. The CDR3 extends over 13 amino acids. Germline V gives CDR1 ENHRY, CDR2 SYGVKD. With 10 bases clipped from V and 1 base from J, the junction kept 6 bases outside the gene matches.